Presented here are 7 T cell receptor beta chains from one specimen sequenced in a study of blood T cell repertoires in COVID-19. The protocol was immunoSEQ multiplex PCR, while the TCRdb copy is restricted to in-frame clones and leaves out a portion. The sample lists tens of thousands of clones, approximately 86% occurring once. Sequencing was carried out using peripheral blood. These receptors were collected from a man aged 50 or older with active COVID-19.

This chain connects TRBV5-1 to TRBJ2-1, with 10 positions matching TRBD1. CDR1 is SGHRS and CDR2 is YFSETQ in the germline V gene. The CDR3 contains 18 residues. V trimming: 0 bases; J trimming: 7 bases; junction bases outside the gene matches: 13. CDR3 bases: TGCGCCAGCAGCTTGGGTCCGGCCGGGACAGGGGATGGAAATGAGCAGTTCTTC. Encoded protein: CASSLGPAGTGDGNEQFF.

This chain joins TRBV5-1 and TRBJ2-3, with D uncertain. This CDR3 comprises 12 residues. V was trimmed by 4 bases and J by 6 bases, leaving 9 bases between them. Germline V CDR1 and CDR2: SGHRS, YFSETQ. CDR3 protein: CASSPSGDTQYF. CDR3 nucleotide sequence: TGCGCCAGCAGCCCGTCAGGCGATACGCAGTATTTT.

This clone was detected once. This sequence joins TRBV4-1 and TRBJ1-2; a possible D gene is TRBD1 (6 bases). Trimming left V 0 bases short and J 4 bases short, with 9 bases between. Germline CDR1 reads MGHRA; CDR2 reads YSYEKL. The CDR3 sequence is 14 residues long. The CDR3 DNA is TGCGCCAGCAGCCAAGAAACAGGGAGCTATGGCTACACCTTC. As protein: CASSQETGSYGYTF.

The V call is TRBV7-8, the J call TRBJ1-5; no clear D. Germline values: CDR1 SGHVS, CDR2 FQNEAQ. Between the trimmed V and J ends, which lost 3 bases and 6 bases, there was a span of 9 bases. The CDR3 sequence is 13 residues long. The CDR3 protein is CASSFLRAQPQHF. The DNA of the CDR3 is TGTGCCAGCAGCTTTCTTCGCGCTCAGCCCCAGCATTTT.

This sequence joins TRBV19 and TRBJ1-2; D is undetermined. There are 14 residues in the CDR3. The germline gives CDR1 LNHDA, CDR2 SQIVND (reference sequence). The V end lost 6 bases, the J end lost 8 bases, and 19 bases lay between the germline ends. The CDR3 region is CASRTRGSIGGYTF. The CDR3, as DNA: TGTGCCAGTAGAACTCGAGGGTCGATCGGAGGCTACACCTTC. The full variable domain, its missing parts supplied by reference TRBV19 and TRBJ1-2, is DGGITQSPKYLFRKEGQNVTLSCEQNLNHDAMYWYRQDPGQGLRLIYYSQIVNDFQKGDIAEGYSVSREKKESFPLTVTSAQKNPTAFYLCASRTRGSIGGYTFGSGTRLTVV.

V and J are TRBV12-2 and TRBJ2-1; TRBD2, the table's D call, was not compared with the DNA. TRBV12-2 is a pseudogene segment. This CDR3 comprises 18 residues. CDR3 bases: TGTGCAAGTCGCTTAGAAGATAGCGGGAGGGTCCCCTACAATGAGCAGTTCTTC. Translating gives CASRLEDSGRVPYNEQFF.

This clone was counted a single time. The junction and the germline gene differ at one end; a read error may be behind it. The chain uses TRBV7-7 and TRBJ1-2, with TRBD1 identical over 7 bases. The CDR3 sequence is 17 residues long. The germline CDR1 and CDR2 sequences are SSHAT and FNYEAQ (reference sequence). CDR3 residues: CASSLARRDRAPYGYTF. The DNA of the CDR3 is TGTGCTAGCAGCTTAGCGAGAAGGGACAGAGCCCCCTATGGCTACACCTTC.